Below, one T cell receptor (beta chain) is given with its context. As yet, its antigen is unknown. This CDR3 comprises 15 residues. The germline gives CDR1 LNHDA, CDR2 SQIVND (reference sequence). The ends were cut back, 3 bases at V and 2 bases at J, with 11 bases in the middle. Clones were read by immunoSEQ multiplex PCR, and TCRdb kept only the in-frame ones, dropping some. The sample has some 54,000 clones; 80% to 95% are singletons. The sample is drawn from a study of cytomegalovirus exposure and HLA in healthy donors. Overall study findings and caveats: Cytomegalovirus-associated status was assigned to about 150 TCR beta chains.

The TCR was taken from a man between 18 and 29 years old in good health and CMV-seronegative. The chain links TRBV19 to TRBJ1-5; D gene ambiguous. What was sequenced was PBMCs. CDR3 protein: CASSIVTKGNQPQHF. The CDR3 DNA reads TGTGCCAGTAGTATTGTGACAAAGGGCAATCAGCCCCAGCATTTT.